A selection of T cell receptor beta chains follows, all from one sample in a study of T cell responses to AZD1222 COVID-19 vaccine. TCRdb's table, derived via immunoSEQ multiplex PCR, lists solely in-frame clones and lacks some. The sample includes 150,000 to 180,000 clones, roughly nine tenths of them seen just once. Sequences were derived from peripheral blood, sampled on day 0 of AZD1222 vaccination. These receptors all stem from an adult in good health. The CDR3 runs from the conserved cysteine through the conserved F or W. Each record gives: V gene, clone size, D gene, J gene, CDR3 protein, CDR3 DNA. The D gene is left open where the match is weak. The size field is filled for only some rows; it gives once, few, many or a size class.

>TRBV2|NA|NA|TRBJ1-5
CASSDGSGGNQPQHF
TGTGCCAGCAGTGATGGTTCAGGAGGCAATCAGCCCCAGCATTTT
>TRBV12-3/TRBV12-4|NA|NA|TRBJ1-5
CASSLASNQPQHF
TGTGCCAGCAGTTTAGCCAGTAATCAGCCCCAGCATTTT
>TRBV19|NA|TRBD2|TRBJ2-1
CASSVSGGYNEQFF
TGTGCCAGTAGTGTTAGCGGGGGGTACAATGAGCAGTTCTTC
>TRBV9|NA|TRBD2|TRBJ2-5
CASSVEASGRETQYF
TGTGCCAGCAGCGTAGAGGCTAGCGGGAGGGAGACCCAGTACTTC
>TRBV5-1|NA|TRBD1|TRBJ2-1
CASSVDRRYNEQFF
TGCGCCAGCAGCGTGGACAGGCGCTACAATGAGCAGTTCTTC
>TRBV7-2|NA|NA|TRBJ1-1
CASSLDGRRTEAFF
TGTGCCAGCAGCTTAGACGGGCGTCGCACTGAAGCTTTCTTT
>TRBV28|NA|NA|TRBJ1-1
CASSSLGTEAFF
TGTGCCAGCAGTAGTTTAGGTACTGAAGCTTTCTTT
>TRBV15|once|NA|TRBJ1-4
CATSRAQGGGEKLFF
TGTGCCACCAGCAGAGCCCAGGGTGGTGGTGAAAAACTGTTTTTT
>TRBV5-4|NA|NA|TRBJ2-6
CASSLAGRFSGANVLTF
TGTGCCAGCAGCTTGGCCGGACGTTTTTCTGGGGCCAACGTCCTGACTTTC
>TRBV27|NA|TRBD1|TRBJ1-5
CASSPWDRNQPQHF
TGTGCCAGCAGTCCCTGGGACAGAAATCAGCCCCAGCATTTT
>TRBV24-1|NA|TRBD1|TRBJ2-1
CATSEGDRGIFEQFF
TGTGCCACCAGTGAAGGGGACAGGGGAATATTTGAGCAGTTCTTC
>TRBV19|NA|NA|TRBJ1-4
CASSTPQDTTNEKLFF
TGTGCCAGTAGTACCCCACAGGACACAACTAATGAAAAACTGTTTTTT
>TRBV27|once|NA|TRBJ2-2
CASSFVDREVSGELFF
TGTGCCAGCAGTTTTGTAGACAGGGAGGTATCCGGGGAGCTGTTTTTT
>TRBV6-4|NA|TRBD1|TRBJ1-3
CASRGQGAGNTIYF
TGTGCCAGCAGGGGACAGGGGGCTGGAAACACCATATATTTT
>TRBV6-5|NA|TRBD1|TRBJ1-4
CASRRDRGREKLFF
TGTGCCAGCAGGAGGGACAGGGGAAGGGAAAAACTGTTTTTT
>TRBV6-5|NA|NA|TRBJ1-1
CASSTQENTEAFF
TGTGCCAGCAGTACTCAAGAGAACACTGAAGCTTTCTTT
>TRBV3-1/TRBV3-2|NA|NA|TRBJ2-5
CASSQKQETQYF
TGTGCCAGCAGCCAGAAACAAGAGACCCAGTACTTC
>TRBV14|NA|TRBD2|TRBJ2-7
CASSQGSGREGPYEQYF
TGTGCCAGCAGCCAAGGATCGGGGCGGGAGGGGCCCTACGAGCAGTACTTC
>TRBV27|NA|TRBD2|TRBJ2-3
CASSLHTGGGTDTQYF
TGTGCCAGCAGTTTACACACGGGAGGGGGCACAGATACGCAGTATTTT